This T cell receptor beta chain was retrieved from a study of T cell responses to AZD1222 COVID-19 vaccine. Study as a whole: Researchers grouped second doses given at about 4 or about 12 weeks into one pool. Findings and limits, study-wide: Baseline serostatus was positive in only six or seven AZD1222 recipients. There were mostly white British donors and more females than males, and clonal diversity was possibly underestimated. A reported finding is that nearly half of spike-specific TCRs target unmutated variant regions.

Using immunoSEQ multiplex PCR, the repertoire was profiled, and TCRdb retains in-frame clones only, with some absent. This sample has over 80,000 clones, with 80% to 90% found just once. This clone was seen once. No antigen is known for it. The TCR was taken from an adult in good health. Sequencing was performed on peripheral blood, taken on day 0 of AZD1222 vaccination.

As DNA, the CDR3 is TGTGCCAGCTACCGGGGGACCGAGCAGTTCTTC. Translating it yields CASYRGTEQFF. The V and J genes are TRBV6-5 and TRBJ2-1; D perhaps matches TRBD2 (6 bases). Germline V gives CDR1 MNHEY, CDR2 SVGAGI. Trimming stripped 8 bases from V and 10 bases from J, with 12 bases between. The length of the CDR3 is 11 residues.